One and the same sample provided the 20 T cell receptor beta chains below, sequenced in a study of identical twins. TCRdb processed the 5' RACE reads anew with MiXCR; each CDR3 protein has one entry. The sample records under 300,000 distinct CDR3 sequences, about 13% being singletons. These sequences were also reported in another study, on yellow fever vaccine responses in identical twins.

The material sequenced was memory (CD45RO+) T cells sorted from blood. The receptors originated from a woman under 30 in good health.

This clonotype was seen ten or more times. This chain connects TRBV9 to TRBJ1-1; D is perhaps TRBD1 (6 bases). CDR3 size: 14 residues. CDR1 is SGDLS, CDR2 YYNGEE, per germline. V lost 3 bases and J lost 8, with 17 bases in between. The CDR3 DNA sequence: TGTGCCAGCAGCGAGGGGGTCCCAGGGCGGGAAGCTTTCTTT. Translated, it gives CASSEGVPGREAFF.

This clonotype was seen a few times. CDR3 in amino acids: CASSLDETGTQSEAFF. Written as DNA, the CDR3 is TGTGCCAGCAGTTTAGATGAGACAGGAACACAATCGGAAGCTTTCTTT. The chain combines TRBV12-3 or TRBV12-4 with TRBJ1-1; possible D gene TRBD1, 6 bases. The CDR3 runs 16 residues. The germline V and J ends were trimmed by 1 base and 8 bases, with 20 bases remaining between them.

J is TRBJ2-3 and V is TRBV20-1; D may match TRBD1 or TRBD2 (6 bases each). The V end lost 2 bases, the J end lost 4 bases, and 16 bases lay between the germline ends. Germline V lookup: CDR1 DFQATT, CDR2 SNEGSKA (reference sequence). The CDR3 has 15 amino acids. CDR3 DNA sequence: TGCAGTGCTAGAACCCCGGGGGCAGGGGCAGATACGCAGTATTTT. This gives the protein CSARTPGAGADTQYF.

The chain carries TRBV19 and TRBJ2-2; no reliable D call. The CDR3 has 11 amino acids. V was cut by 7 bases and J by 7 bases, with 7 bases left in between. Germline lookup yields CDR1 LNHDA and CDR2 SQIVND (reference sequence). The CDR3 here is CASTIYGELFF. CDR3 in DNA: TGTGCCAGTACCATCTACGGGGAGCTGTTTTTT. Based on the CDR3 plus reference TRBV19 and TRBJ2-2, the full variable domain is DGGITQSPKYLFRKEGQNVTLSCEQNLNHDAMYWYRQDPGQGLRLIYYSQIVNDFQKGDIAEGYSVSREKKESFPLTVTSAQKNPTAFYLCASTIYGELFFGEGSRLTVL.

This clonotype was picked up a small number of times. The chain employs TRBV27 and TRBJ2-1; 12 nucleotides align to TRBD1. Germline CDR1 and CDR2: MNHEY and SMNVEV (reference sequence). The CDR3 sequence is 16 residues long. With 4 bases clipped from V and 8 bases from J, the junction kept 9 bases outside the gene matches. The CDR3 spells CASSSPRGQGAYEQFF. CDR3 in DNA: TGTGCCAGCAGTTCTCCTCGGGGACAGGGGGCCTATGAGCAGTTCTTC.

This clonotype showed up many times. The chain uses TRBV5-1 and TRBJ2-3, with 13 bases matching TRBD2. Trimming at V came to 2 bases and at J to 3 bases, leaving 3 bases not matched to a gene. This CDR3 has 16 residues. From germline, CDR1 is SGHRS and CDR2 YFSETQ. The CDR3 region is CASSFRLAGGTDTQYF. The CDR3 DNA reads TGCGCCAGCAGCTTCCGACTAGCGGGGGGAACAGATACGCAGTATTTT.

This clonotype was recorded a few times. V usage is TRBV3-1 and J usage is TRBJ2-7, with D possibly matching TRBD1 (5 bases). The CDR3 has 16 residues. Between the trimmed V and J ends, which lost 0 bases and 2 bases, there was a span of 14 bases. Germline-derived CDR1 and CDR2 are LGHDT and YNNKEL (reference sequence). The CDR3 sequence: CASSQDPGRGPYEQYF. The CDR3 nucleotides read TGTGCCAGCAGCCAAGATCCAGGTAGGGGCCCCTACGAGCAGTACTTC.

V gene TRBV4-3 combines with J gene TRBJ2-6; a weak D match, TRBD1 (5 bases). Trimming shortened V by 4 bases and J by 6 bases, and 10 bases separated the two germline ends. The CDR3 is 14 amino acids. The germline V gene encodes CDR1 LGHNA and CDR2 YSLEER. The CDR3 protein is CASSPGAKANVLTF. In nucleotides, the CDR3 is TGCGCCAGCAGCCCTGGGGCGAAGGCCAACGTCCTGACTTTC.

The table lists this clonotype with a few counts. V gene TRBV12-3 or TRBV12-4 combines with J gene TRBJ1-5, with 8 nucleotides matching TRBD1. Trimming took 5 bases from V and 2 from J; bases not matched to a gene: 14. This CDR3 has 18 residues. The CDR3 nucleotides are TGTGCCAGCAGTCCGACTGACAGGGGAAGCAGGCGCAATCAGCCCCAGCATTTT. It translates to CASSPTDRGSRRNQPQHF.

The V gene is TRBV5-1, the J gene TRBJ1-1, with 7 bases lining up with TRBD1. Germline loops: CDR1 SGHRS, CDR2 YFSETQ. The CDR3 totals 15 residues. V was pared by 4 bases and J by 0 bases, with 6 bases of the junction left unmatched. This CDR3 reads CASSQRTGMNTEAFF. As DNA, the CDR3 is TGCGCCAGCAGCCAAAGGACAGGAATGAACACTGAAGCTTTCTTT. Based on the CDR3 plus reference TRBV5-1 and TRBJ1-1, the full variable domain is KAGVTQTPRYLIKTRGQQVTLSCSPISGHRSVSWYQQTPGQGLQFLFEYFSETQRNKGNFPGRFSGRQFSNSRSEMNVSTLELGDSALYLCASSQRTGMNTEAFFGQGTRLTVV.

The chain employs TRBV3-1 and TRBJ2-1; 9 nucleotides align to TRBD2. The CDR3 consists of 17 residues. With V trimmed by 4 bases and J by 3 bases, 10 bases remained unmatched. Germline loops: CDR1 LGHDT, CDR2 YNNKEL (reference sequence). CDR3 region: CASSPVLLAGGYNEQFF. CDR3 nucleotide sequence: TGTGCCAGCAGCCCGGTATTACTAGCGGGTGGCTACAATGAGCAGTTCTTC.

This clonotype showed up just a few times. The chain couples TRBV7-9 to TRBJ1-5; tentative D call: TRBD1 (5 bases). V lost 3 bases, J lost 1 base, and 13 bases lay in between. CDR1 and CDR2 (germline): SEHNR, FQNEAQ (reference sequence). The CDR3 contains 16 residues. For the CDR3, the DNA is TGTGCCAGCAGCTTCGGGGGAGGGAGGAGCAATCAGCCCCAGCATTTT. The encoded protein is CASSFGGGRSNQPQHF.

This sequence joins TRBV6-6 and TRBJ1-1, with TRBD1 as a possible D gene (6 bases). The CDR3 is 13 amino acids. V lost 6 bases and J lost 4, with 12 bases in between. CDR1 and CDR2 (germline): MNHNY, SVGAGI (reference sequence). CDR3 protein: CASRNREGTEAFF. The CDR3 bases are TGTGCCAGCAGGAACAGGGAGGGCACTGAAGCTTTCTTT.

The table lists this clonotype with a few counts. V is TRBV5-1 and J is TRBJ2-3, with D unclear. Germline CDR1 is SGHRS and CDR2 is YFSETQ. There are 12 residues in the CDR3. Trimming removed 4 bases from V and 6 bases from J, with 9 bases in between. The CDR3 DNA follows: TGCGCCAGCAGCGGTGATTTGGATACGCAGTATTTT. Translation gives CASSGDLDTQYF. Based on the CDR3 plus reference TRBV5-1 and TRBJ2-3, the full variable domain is KAGVTQTPRYLIKTRGQQVTLSCSPISGHRSVSWYQQTPGQGLQFLFEYFSETQRNKGNFPGRFSGRQFSNSRSEMNVSTLELGDSALYLCASSGDLDTQYFGPGTRLTVL.

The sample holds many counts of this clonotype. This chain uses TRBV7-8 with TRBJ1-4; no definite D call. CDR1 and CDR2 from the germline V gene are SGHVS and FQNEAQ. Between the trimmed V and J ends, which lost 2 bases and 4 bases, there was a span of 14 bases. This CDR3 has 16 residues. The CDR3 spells CASSLSRSPLNEKLFF. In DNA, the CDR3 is TGTGCCAGCAGCTTAAGTCGCTCACCGCTTAATGAAAAACTGTTTTTT. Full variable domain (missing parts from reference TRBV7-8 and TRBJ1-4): GAGVSQSPRYKVAKRGQDVALRCDPISGHVSLFWYQQALGQGPEFLTYFQNEAQLDKSGLPSDRFFAERPEGSVSTLKIQRTQQEDSAVYLCASSLSRSPLNEKLFFGSGTQLSVL.

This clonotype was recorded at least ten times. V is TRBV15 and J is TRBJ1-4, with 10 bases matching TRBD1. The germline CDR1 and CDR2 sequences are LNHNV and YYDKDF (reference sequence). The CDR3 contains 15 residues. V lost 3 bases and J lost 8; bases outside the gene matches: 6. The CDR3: CATSRQGQGGEKLFF. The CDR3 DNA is TGTGCCACCAGCAGGCAAGGACAGGGGGGAGAAAAACTGTTTTTT. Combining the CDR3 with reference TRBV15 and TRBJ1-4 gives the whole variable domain DAMVIQNPRYQVTQFGKPVTLSCSQTLNHNVMYWYQQKSSQAPKLLFHYYDKDFNNEADTPDNFQSRRPNTSFCFLDIRSPGLGDTAMYLCATSRQGQGGEKLFFGSGTQLSVL.

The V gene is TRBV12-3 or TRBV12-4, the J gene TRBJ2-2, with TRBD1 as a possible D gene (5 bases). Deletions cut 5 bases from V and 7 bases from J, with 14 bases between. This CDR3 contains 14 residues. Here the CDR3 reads CASSTPGYSGELFF. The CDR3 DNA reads TGTGCCAGCAGTACCCCAGGGTATAGCGGGGAGCTGTTTTTT.

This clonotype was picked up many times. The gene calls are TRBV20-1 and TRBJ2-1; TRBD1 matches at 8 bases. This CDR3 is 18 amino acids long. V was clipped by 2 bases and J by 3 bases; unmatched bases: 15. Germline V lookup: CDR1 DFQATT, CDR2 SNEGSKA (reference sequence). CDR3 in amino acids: CSARRTFGQGGDYNEQFF. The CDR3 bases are TGCAGTGCTAGACGTACCTTTGGACAGGGAGGAGACTACAATGAGCAGTTCTTC.

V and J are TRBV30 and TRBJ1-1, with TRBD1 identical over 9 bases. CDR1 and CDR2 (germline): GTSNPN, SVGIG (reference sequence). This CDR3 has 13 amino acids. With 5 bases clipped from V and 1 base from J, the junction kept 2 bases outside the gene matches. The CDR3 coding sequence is TGTGCCTGGGTGGGACAGGGGAACACTGAAGCTTTCTTT. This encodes CAWVGQGNTEAFF.

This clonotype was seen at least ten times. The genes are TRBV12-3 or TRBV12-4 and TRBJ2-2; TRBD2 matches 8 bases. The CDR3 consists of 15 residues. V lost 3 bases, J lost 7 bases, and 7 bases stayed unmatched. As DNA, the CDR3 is TGTGCCAGCAGTTTGTCGGGGGGGAAAATCGGGGAGCTGTTTTTT. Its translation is CASSLSGGKIGELFF.